These 28 T cell receptor beta chains share one sample of origin, sequenced in a study of T cells in narcolepsy. Clones were sequenced by immunoSEQ multiplex PCR, and TCRdb holds only the in-frame ones, with some missing. Here the sample spans just under 30,000 clones, about 90% being singletons. The sample was memory (CD45RA-) CD4+ T cells from blood. The origin of the receptors is a human donor in good health.

This rearrangement joins TRBV7-2 to TRBJ2-7, with 8 nucleotides matching TRBD2. Per the germline V gene, CDR1 is SGHTA and CDR2 is FQGNSA. CDR3 length equals 16 residues. V lost 5 bases, J lost 1 base, and 10 bases stayed unmatched. The CDR3 reads CASSRGGSGNSYEQYF. The CDR3 region has the DNA TGTGCCAGCAGCCGGGGGGGGAGCGGTAATTCCTACGAGCAGTACTTC.

The chain recombines TRBV6-1 with TRBJ1-1; D is undetermined. The germline V and J ends were trimmed by 5 bases and 5 bases, with 12 bases remaining between them. The CDR3 is made up of 13 amino acids. In germline, CDR1 is MNHNS, CDR2 SASEGT. CDR3 nucleotides: TGTGCCAGCAGTCGTAGGGTAGGAACTGAAGCTTTCTTT. It codes for CASSRRVGTEAFF.

This clone has only one observation. The chain combines TRBV6-1 with TRBJ2-1; 8 bases line up with TRBD2. J lost 4 bases, V lost 2 bases, and 10 bases had no gene match. This CDR3 spans 17 amino acids. Per germline, CDR1 MNHNS and CDR2 SASEGT. The CDR3 reads CASSEIRGGTRYNEQFF. CDR3 bases: TGTGCCAGCAGTGAAATCCGGGGGGGGACCCGGTACAATGAGCAGTTCTTC.

The chain has TRBV10-2 and TRBJ1-2; D gene uncertain. V lost 6 bases and J lost 0, with 8 bases in between. The CDR3 consists of 13 residues. Germline V gene sequence: CDR1 WSHSY, CDR2 SAAADI. CDR3 in amino acids: CASSYTANYGYTF. As DNA, the CDR3 is TGCGCCAGCAGCTACACAGCTAACTATGGCTACACCTTC.

The V and J genes are TRBV30 and TRBJ1-2; weak D call: TRBD1 (5 bases). This CDR3 spans 15 amino acids. Trimming removed 7 bases from V and 1 base from J, with 19 bases in between. CDR1 and CDR2 (germline): GTSNPN, SVGIG (reference sequence). The CDR3 sequence: CASYLTTGLNYGYTF. CDR3 coding DNA: TGTGCCTCCTATCTTACTACAGGTCTTAACTATGGCTACACCTTC.

The chain links TRBV7-2 to TRBJ1-5; D not certain. CDR1 and CDR2 from the germline V gene are SGHTA and FQGNSA. There are 14 residues in the CDR3. The germline V and J ends were trimmed by 3 bases and 2 bases, with 8 bases remaining between them. CDR3 loop: CASSFLGGNQPQHF. The CDR3, as DNA: TGTGCCAGCAGCTTCTTGGGCGGCAATCAGCCCCAGCATTTT.

V gene TRBV10-3 combines with J gene TRBJ1-6, with D tentatively TRBD1 (6 bases). Germline V gene data show CDR1 as ENHRY and CDR2 as SYGVKD. The CDR3 spans 13 residues. Trimming pared 8 bases from V and 10 bases from J, leaving 15 bases between. The CDR3: CAISPGGESPLHF. CDR3 in DNA: TGTGCCATCTCCCCGGGGGGCGAGTCACCCCTCCACTTT.

V usage is TRBV6-6 and J usage is TRBJ1-3; 7 nucleotides align to TRBD1. Looked up from germline, CDR1 is MNHNY and CDR2 is SVGAGI (reference sequence). Trimming took 5 bases from V and 5 from J; bases not matched to a gene: 6. There are 14 residues in the CDR3. This chain's CDR3 is CASSKTGLRNTIYF. CDR3 DNA sequence: TGTGCCAGCAGTAAGACAGGGTTGAGAAACACCATATATTTT.

The V gene is TRBV9, the J gene TRBJ1-1; D uncertain. The CDR3 covers 15 residues. Per the germline V gene, CDR1 is SGDLS and CDR2 is YYNGEE. Trimming removed 0 bases at V and 5 bases at J, with 14 bases between. The CDR3 spells CASSVAPEGETEAFF. CDR3 in DNA: TGTGCCAGCAGCGTAGCTCCCGAGGGCGAGACTGAAGCTTTCTTT.

The chain has TRBV30 and TRBJ2-2, with no clear D. Trimming removed 0 bases from V and 6 bases from J, with 2 bases in between. Germline V gene lookup returns CDR1 GTSNPN and CDR2 SVGIG (reference sequence). CDR3 length: 11 residues. In DNA, the CDR3 is TGTGCCTGGAGTGTACCCGGGGAGCTGTTTTTT. Translating gives CAWSVPGELFF.

V gene TRBV7-3 combines with J gene TRBJ1-4; D not certain. V was shortened by 8 bases and J by 3 bases, with 10 bases between the two germline ends. Per the germline V gene, CDR1 is SGHTA and CDR2 is FQGTGA. This CDR3 has 13 amino acids. CDR3 amino acids: CASGRKANEKLFF. CDR3 DNA sequence: TGTGCCAGCGGACGGAAAGCTAATGAAAAACTGTTTTTT.

The rearrangement links TRBV29-1 to TRBJ1-2; D uncertain. This CDR3 is built from 13 residues. The germline gives CDR1 SQVTM, CDR2 ANQGSEA. V shed 7 bases and J shed 4 bases, with 16 bases lying between them. CDR3 amino acids: CSAEVGVPYGYTF. The CDR3 DNA reads as TGCAGCGCTGAGGTCGGGGTTCCCTATGGCTACACCTTC.

The V call is TRBV7-8, the J call TRBJ1-1; D might be TRBD1 (5 bases). CDR3 length: 15 amino acids. V lost 4 bases to trimming and J lost 1 base, with 13 bases between them. The germline V gene encodes CDR1 SGHVS and CDR2 FQNEAQ. CDR3 bases: TGTGCCAGCAGCTCCCCCTCTCAGGGGAACACTGAAGCTTTCTTT. Translating it yields CASSSPSQGNTEAFF.

The chain uses TRBV14 and TRBJ2-4, with D tentatively TRBD1 (5 bases). Germline lookup yields CDR1 SGHDN and CDR2 FVKESK. Trimming cost V 0 bases and J 0 bases, with 15 bases left between them. The CDR3 runs 18 residues. The CDR3 nucleotides are TGTGCCAGCAGCCAAGAAAGATCAGGGAACCCAGCCAAAAACATTCAGTACTTC. Translation gives CASSQERSGNPAKNIQYF.

The gene calls are TRBV4-1 and TRBJ1-1; 8 nucleotides align to TRBD1. The CDR3 runs to 12 residues. J gave up 10 bases and V 4 bases, and 5 bases lay outside the gene matches. Germline CDR1 is MGHRA and CDR2 is YSYEKL. Written as DNA, the CDR3 is TGCGCCAGCAGCCCTAGGACAGGGCGAGCTTTCTTT. Protein product: CASSPRTGRAFF.

This clone was seen a handful of times. The chain employs TRBV30 and TRBJ1-1, with unresolved D. This CDR3 is built from 11 residues. Germline V gene lookup returns CDR1 GTSNPN and CDR2 SVGIG (reference sequence). The V gene lost 2 bases and the J gene lost 5 bases, with 6 bases spanning the gap. The CDR3 region is CAWSIGTEAFF. The CDR3 DNA is TGTGCCTGGAGTATAGGAACTGAAGCTTTCTTT.

The chain has TRBV6-5 and TRBJ1-1, with D unresolved. The CDR3 runs to 14 residues. Germline CDR1 is MNHEY and CDR2 is SVGAGI. Trimming removed 5 bases at V and 1 base at J, with 11 bases between. The CDR3 loop reads CASSERQRNTEAFF. The CDR3 region has the DNA TGTGCCAGCAGTGAAAGGCAACGGAACACTGAAGCTTTCTTT.

This sequence joins TRBV12-5 and TRBJ2-7; D possibly corresponds to TRBD2 (6 bases). With 0 bases removed from V and 5 bases from J, the gap between germline ends came to 14 bases. The CDR3 loop spans 15 amino acids. CDR1 is LGHNT, CDR2 FRNRAP, per germline. CDR3 region: CASGLVRGGDHEQYF. The CDR3 bases are TGTGCTAGTGGTTTGGTACGAGGAGGGGACCACGAGCAGTACTTC. The entire variable domain, with the rest obtained from reference TRBV12-5 and TRBJ2-7, is as follows: DARVTQTPRHKVTEMGQEVTMRCQPILGHNTVFWYRQTMMQGLELLAYFRNRAPLDDSGMPKDRFSAEMPDATLATLKIQPSEPRDSAVYFCASGLVRGGDHEQYFGPGTRLTVT.

Of note for this clone: The identical CDR3 is also encoded by other nucleotide sequences in the sample. The chain is built from TRBV7-2 and TRBJ2-7; 9 nucleotides line up with TRBD2. Germline CDR1 SGHTA, CDR2 FQGNSA. This CDR3 has 13 residues. V gave up 5 bases and J gave up 4 bases; unmatched junction bases: 3. The CDR3 DNA follows: TGTGCCAGCAGCCGGACTAGCGCATACGAGCAGTACTTC. It translates to CASSRTSAYEQYF.

The rearrangement joins TRBV9 to TRBJ2-1, with 9 bases fitting TRBD1. The V gene's germline CDR1 is SGDLS and CDR2 YYNGEE. CDR3 length: 16 amino acids. V dropped 3 bases and J dropped 1; count of bases not matched to a gene: 5. The DNA for the CDR3 is TGTGCCAGCAGCGATGGACAGGGGAGGTCCTACAATGAGCAGTTCTTC. It codes for CASSDGQGRSYNEQFF.

This chain uses TRBV5-1 with TRBJ2-1, with TRBD2 identical over 12 bases. This CDR3 comprises 17 residues. Germline CDR1 SGHRS, CDR2 YFSETQ. Trimming took 5 bases from V and 0 from J; bases not matched to a gene: 6. The CDR3 sequence: CASRRLAGESSYNEQFF. CDR3 bases: TGCGCCAGCAGACGACTAGCGGGGGAAAGCTCCTACAATGAGCAGTTCTTC.

The rearrangement uses TRBV6-5 and TRBJ1-2, with a weak D call TRBD1 (5 bases). From germline, CDR1 is MNHEY and CDR2 SVGAGI. The CDR3 consists of 14 residues. V was clipped by 6 bases and J by 6 bases, with 17 bases between them. CDR3 sequence reads: CASSTTSGRNGYTF. CDR3 nucleotide sequence: TGTGCCAGCAGCACAACCTCAGGGCGGAATGGCTACACCTTC.

This clone was observed a handful of times. This chain links TRBV12-2 with TRBJ2-3; TRBD1, as called in the table, went unchecked against the DNA. TRBV12-2 counts as a pseudogene. This CDR3 comprises 15 residues. The CDR3, as DNA: TGTGCAAGTCGCACCCGGACAGGGGTGACAGATACGCAGTATTTT. As protein: CASRTRTGVTDTQYF.

The V and J genes are TRBV2 and TRBJ1-2; no clear D gene. In germline, CDR1 is SNHLY, CDR2 FYNNEI. This CDR3 is 14 amino acids long. V lost 6 bases to trimming and J lost 0 bases, with 11 bases between them. The CDR3 loop is CASRTTASNYGYTF. In DNA form, the CDR3 reads TGTGCCAGCAGGACAACCGCATCTAACTATGGCTACACCTTC. Filled out from reference TRBV2 and TRBJ1-2, the complete variable domain reads EPEVTQTPSHQVTQMGQEVILRCVPISNHLYFYWYRQILGQKVEFLVSFYNNEISEKSEIFDDQFSVERPDGSNFTLKIRSTKLEDSAMYFCASRTTASNYGYTFGSGTRLTVV.

The V gene is TRBV5-6, the J gene TRBJ2-7; 8 bases fit TRBD1. J lost 4 bases, V lost 4 bases, and 10 bases had no gene match. The CDR3 covers 15 residues. CDR1 SGHDT and CDR2 YYEEEE come from the germline V gene. The CDR3: CASSRTGLPPYEQYF. In nucleotides, the CDR3 is TGTGCCAGCAGCCGGACAGGGTTACCCCCTTACGAGCAGTACTTC.

The rearrangement joins TRBV29-1 to TRBJ2-5; no clear D. The CDR3 loop spans 14 amino acids. Germline V gives CDR1 SQVTM, CDR2 ANQGSEA. Trimming took off 3 bases at V and 5 bases at J, with 16 bases between the two ends. The CDR3 region has the DNA TGCAGCGTTGATGCCGGGCTAATGGGTGAGACCCAGTACTTC. It codes for CSVDAGLMGETQYF.

The rearrangement joins TRBV6-6 to TRBJ1-3; the D is unclear. Germline CDR1 is MNHNY and CDR2 is SVGAGI (reference sequence). Trimming stripped 6 bases from V and 8 bases from J, with 8 bases between. The CDR3 sequence is 11 residues long. CDR3 coding DNA: TGTGCCAGCAGCCTGGGGTACACCATATATTTT. Translated: CASSLGYTIYF.

The chain employs TRBV28 and TRBJ2-1; possibly TRBD2 for D (5 bases). Germline V gene lookup returns CDR1 MDHEN and CDR2 SYDVKM. The length of the CDR3 is 14 residues. V lost 2 bases and J 5 bases, leaving 10 bases between the germline ends. The CDR3 protein is CASSLEGSNNEQFF. CDR3 sequence (DNA): TGTGCCAGCAGTTTAGAGGGCAGTAACAATGAGCAGTTCTTC. Based on the CDR3 plus reference TRBV28 and TRBJ2-1, the full variable domain is DVKVTQSSRYLVKRTGEKVFLECVQDMDHENMFWYRQDPGLGLRLIYFSYDVKMKEKGDIPEGYSVSREKKERFSLILESASTNQTSMYLCASSLEGSNNEQFFGPGTRLTVL.